This T cell receptor beta chain emerged from a study of pediatric ulcerative colitis. Study-level points and caveats: A couple of rectal clonotypes were found only in ulcerative colitis patients, all of them. Acute severe colitis showed lower rectal diversity from clonal expansions. Blood-rectal clonal overlap within each person was significantly higher in ulcerative colitis patients than controls.

This CDR3 is 15 amino acids long. After removal of 3 bases from V and 4 bases from J, the junction contained 7 bases not matched to a gene. CDR1 SGHDT and CDR2 YYEEEE come from the germline V gene. To note about this clone: Antigen: not known.

Rectal tissue came from one to two pinch biopsies taken at colonoscopy. Each sample received Survey-level depth of up to 500,000 reads. Method: immunoSEQ multiplex PCR; TCRdb's copy keeps in-frame clones and lacks some. The table has 15,000 to 20,000 clones, about three quarters seen once; the top ten hold around 3.5%. V and J are TRBV5-6 and TRBJ2-5; 9 bases match TRBD1. The clonotype was recovered from a girl between 5 and 17 years old with moderate ulcerative colitis. Sequenced sample: gut tissue. DNA for the CDR3: TGTGCCAGCAGCTGGACAGGGGCCGAAAGAGAGACCCAGTACTTC. This codes for CASSWTGAERETQYF.